The 22 T cell receptor beta chains below come from one sample, sequenced in a study of T cells in localized non-small cell lung cancer. Libraries were prepared by immunoSEQ multiplex PCR; TCRdb keeps only in-frame clonotypes and omits some of them. The sample carries about 25,000 clones, under 95% recorded once. Sequenced here: peripheral blood, sampled before any cancer treatment. The source of these receptors is a man aged 35 to 69 with stage III squamous cell lung carcinoma.

This clone is deemed medium-sized. The V gene is TRBV21-1, the J gene TRBJ1-5; whether TRBD1, the table's D call, matches the DNA was not checked. TRBV21-1 is a documented pseudogene. The CDR3 extends over 16 amino acids. The CDR3 DNA reads as TGTGCCAGCAGCAAAGGGACAGGCTATAGCAATCAGCCCCAGCATTTT. It translates to CASSKGTGYSNQPQHF.

This chain links TRBV19 with TRBJ2-1, with D possibly matching TRBD2 (7 bases). The germline V gene has CDR1 LNHDA and CDR2 SQIVND (reference sequence). The CDR3 spans 17 residues. V gave up 8 bases and J gave up 0 bases, with 20 bases separating them. In DNA, the CDR3 is TGTGCCAGTCCTTACCGAAAGGGGGGGCACTCCTACAATGAGCAGTTCTTC. Translated: CASPYRKGGHSYNEQFF.

This chain connects TRBV27 to TRBJ1-2, with TRBD1 matching over 8 bases. From germline, CDR1 is MNHEY and CDR2 SMNVEV (reference sequence). This CDR3 spans 13 amino acids. V was clipped by 6 bases and J by 4 bases; unmatched bases: 4. This CDR3 is CASRATGGYGYTF. Here the CDR3 DNA reads TGTGCCAGCAGGGCCACAGGGGGCTATGGCTACACCTTC.

The chain joins TRBV19 to TRBJ2-2; D is perhaps TRBD1 (5 bases). Between the trimmed V and J ends, which lost 3 bases and 4 bases, there was a span of 12 bases. This CDR3 contains 15 residues. The germline CDR1 and CDR2 sequences are LNHDA and SQIVND (reference sequence). The CDR3 is CASSITGQSTGELFF. CDR3 coding DNA: TGTGCCAGTAGTATCACTGGACAAAGCACCGGGGAGCTGTTTTTT. Together with reference TRBV19 and TRBJ2-2, the CDR3 gives the full variable domain: DGGITQSPKYLFRKEGQNVTLSCEQNLNHDAMYWYRQDPGQGLRLIYYSQIVNDFQKGDIAEGYSVSREKKESFPLTVTSAQKNPTAFYLCASSITGQSTGELFFGEGSRLTVL.

The rearrangement links TRBV19 to TRBJ2-2; D gene unclear. The CDR3 extends over 15 amino acids. Germline assignment: CDR1 LNHDA and CDR2 SQIVND (reference sequence). V dropped 3 bases and J dropped 6 bases, with 14 bases sitting between them. The DNA for the CDR3 is TGTGCCAGTAGTATTCCCAGGCCTATTGCCGGGGAGCTGTTTTTT. It codes for CASSIPRPIAGELFF. The variable domain in full, completed from reference TRBV19 and TRBJ2-2, reads DGGITQSPKYLFRKEGQNVTLSCEQNLNHDAMYWYRQDPGQGLRLIYYSQIVNDFQKGDIAEGYSVSREKKESFPLTVTSAQKNPTAFYLCASSIPRPIAGELFFGEGSRLTVL.

The V gene is TRBV5-6, the J gene TRBJ2-7; TRBD1 or TRBD2 may be the D gene (6 bases each). The CDR3 contains 13 residues. The V end lost 10 bases, the J end lost 6 bases, and 20 bases lay between the germline ends. Germline CDR1 and CDR2: SGHDT and YYEEEE. CDR3 region: CAVGTSGASEQYF. DNA for the CDR3: TGTGCCGTTGGGACGTCGGGGGCCTCCGAGCAGTACTTC.

DNA for the CDR3: TGCGCCAGCAGCTTGGGTGACGGCTACACTGAAGCTTTCTTT. This sequence encodes CASSLGDGYTEAFF. J is TRBJ1-1 and V is TRBV5-1, with D unresolved. V was pared by 0 bases and J by 3 bases, with 9 bases between. The CDR3 extends over 14 amino acids. The germline CDR1 and CDR2 sequences are SGHRS and YFSETQ. Full variable domain (rest looked up from reference TRBV5-1 and TRBJ1-1): KAGVTQTPRYLIKTRGQQVTLSCSPISGHRSVSWYQQTPGQGLQFLFEYFSETQRNKGNFPGRFSGRQFSNSRSEMNVSTLELGDSALYLCASSLGDGYTEAFFGQGTRLTVV.

This clone came up once. V usage is TRBV6-5 and J usage is TRBJ1-1, with 8 positions matching TRBD1. The CDR3 is 15 amino acids. Germline lookup yields CDR1 MNHEY and CDR2 SVGAGI. J lost 6 bases, V lost 4 bases, and 10 bases had no gene match. The CDR3 here is CASSSGQVRIAEAFF. The CDR3 bases are TGTGCCAGCAGTTCGGGACAGGTTAGGATCGCTGAAGCTTTCTTT.

In nucleotides, the CDR3 is TGTGCCAGCAGCTCGACAGGGACAGGGGGCAGGGAAAAACTGTTTTTT. Translated, it gives CASSSTGTGGREKLFF. The chain uses TRBV7-9 and TRBJ1-4; 12 positions match TRBD1. Looked up from germline, CDR1 is SEHNR and CDR2 is FQNEAQ (reference sequence). The CDR3 runs to 16 residues. The V and J ends lost 4 bases and 8 bases, in that order; junction bases with no gene match: 8.

The chain joins TRBV11-1 to TRBJ2-7; no clear D gene. This CDR3 contains 12 residues. Germline V gene lookup returns CDR1 SGHAT and CDR2 FQDESV (reference sequence). Between the trimmed V and J ends, which lost 1 base and 7 bases, there was a span of 8 bases. CDR3 in amino acids: CASSLEGREQYF. The CDR3 coding sequence is TGTGCCAGCAGCTTAGAGGGCCGGGAGCAGTACTTC.

The CDR3 coding sequence is TGTGCCATAAGCGGGACTTCTGGAAACACCATATATTTT. This gives the protein CAISGTSGNTIYF. This chain links TRBV19 with TRBJ1-3; D might be TRBD1 (5 bases). The CDR3 extends over 13 amino acids. The germline V gene has CDR1 LNHDA and CDR2 SQIVND (reference sequence). V lost 10 bases and J lost 1, with 11 bases in between.

V is TRBV28 and J is TRBJ2-5; 10 nucleotides line up with TRBD2. The CDR3 length is 16 residues. Per germline, CDR1 MDHEN and CDR2 SYDVKM. V trimming: 4 bases; J trimming: 4 bases; junction bases outside the gene matches: 9. This chain's CDR3 is CASSSPLAGVVETQYF. In nucleotides, the CDR3 is TGTGCCAGCAGTTCACCTCTAGCGGGAGTGGTAGAGACCCAGTACTTC. Drawing the rest from reference TRBV28 and TRBJ2-5, the complete variable domain is DVKVTQSSRYLVKRTGEKVFLECVQDMDHENMFWYRQDPGLGLRLIYFSYDVKMKEKGDIPEGYSVSREKKERFSLILESASTNQTSMYLCASSSPLAGVVETQYFGPGTRLLVL.

The CDR3 sequence: CASSLYRGVAVDEQYF. DNA of the CDR3: TGTGCCAGCAGCTTGTACCGGGGCGTAGCGGTGGACGAGCAGTACTTC. V and J are TRBV5-4 and TRBJ2-7; tentative D call: TRBD2 (6 bases). Germline values: CDR1 SGHNT, CDR2 YYREEE (reference sequence). Trimming stripped 1 base from V and 5 bases from J, with 19 bases between. The CDR3 loop spans 16 amino acids.

The gene calls are TRBV18 and TRBJ1-5; weak D call: TRBD1 (5 bases). The CDR3 loop spans 14 amino acids. Trimming removed 4 bases from V and 3 bases from J, with 10 bases in between. Germline V gene sequence: CDR1 KGHSH, CDR2 LQKENI. The CDR3 reads CASSRDRNNQPQHF. In nucleotides, the CDR3 is TGTGCCAGCTCACGCGACAGAAACAATCAGCCCCAGCATTTT. The full variable domain, rest sourced from reference TRBV18 and TRBJ1-5, is NAGVMQNPRHLVRRRGQEARLRCSPMKGHSHVYWYRQLPEEGLKFMVYLQKENIIDESGMPKERFSAEFPKEGPSILRIQQVVRGDSAAYFCASSRDRNNQPQHFGDGTRLSIL.

This sequence joins TRBV19 and TRBJ2-4; TRBD2 is a possible D gene (7 bases). This CDR3 has 18 amino acids. The germline gives CDR1 LNHDA, CDR2 SQIVND (reference sequence). Trimming left V 3 bases short and J 2 bases short, with 20 bases between. CDR3 bases: TGTGCCAGTAGTATTAGGGGGGGGCTTCGTGAGACCAAAAACATTCAGTACTTC. Its protein is CASSIRGGLRETKNIQYF.

The chain combines TRBV7-3 with TRBJ1-1; D uncertain. Germline assignment: CDR1 SGHTA and CDR2 FQGTGA. V gave up 5 bases and J gave up 1 base, with 8 bases separating them. There are 13 residues in the CDR3. Here the CDR3 DNA reads TGTGCCAGCAGCCCCCACAAGAACACTGAAGCTTTCTTT. This sequence encodes CASSPHKNTEAFF.

This clone has just a few counts. The chain carries TRBV7-9 and TRBJ1-3; 8 nucleotides agree with TRBD1. V shed 5 bases and J 7 bases; nucleotides not matched to a gene: 4. This CDR3 has 13 residues. The V gene's germline CDR1 is SEHNR and CDR2 FQNEAQ (reference sequence). CDR3 sequence reads: CASSVDRENTIYF. The CDR3 DNA reads as TGTGCCAGCAGCGTGGACAGGGAGAACACCATATATTTT.

The gene calls are TRBV6-5 and TRBJ1-2, with D tentatively TRBD1 (5 bases). The CDR3 covers 13 residues. V lost 6 bases to trimming and J lost 5 bases, with 13 bases between them. CDR1 is MNHEY and CDR2 is SVGAGI in the germline V gene. In nucleotides, the CDR3 is TGTGCCAGCAGGCGGGGACGGAAGTATGGCTACACCTTC. Translating it yields CASRRGRKYGYTF.

The chain employs TRBV5-6 and TRBJ2-5; 12 bases fit TRBD2. The CDR3 sequence is 19 residues long. V lost 4 bases, J lost 7 bases, and 20 bases stayed unmatched. Germline V gene data show CDR1 as SGHDT and CDR2 as YYEEEE. The CDR3 nucleotides are TGTGCCAGCAGCAGGGCTGTCTTGGCTAGCGGGAGGGTTATCGGGACCCAGTACTTC. The encoded protein is CASSRAVLASGRVIGTQYF.

The CDR3: CASSGTGRGPDTQYF. As DNA, the CDR3 is TGTGCCAGCAGTGGTACAGGCCGGGGGCCAGATACGCAGTATTTT. The rearrangement links TRBV25-1 to TRBJ2-3; the D gene could be TRBD1 or TRBD2 (6 bases each). This CDR3 spans 15 amino acids. Germline assignment: CDR1 MGHDK and CDR2 SYGVNS. Trimming removed 4 bases from V and 4 bases from J, with 15 bases in between.

The CDR3 spells CASGSGSGNTIYF. The CDR3 DNA reads as TGTGCCAGCGGGTCGGGGTCTGGAAACACCATATATTTT. This rearrangement joins TRBV18 to TRBJ1-3; no definite D call. Germline values: CDR1 KGHSH, CDR2 LQKENI. Trimming took 8 bases from V and 1 from J, leaving 9 bases between them. The CDR3 covers 13 residues.

The rearrangement links TRBV5-1 to TRBJ2-7; a possible D gene is TRBD2 (5 bases). Germline values: CDR1 SGHRS, CDR2 YFSETQ. V was pared by 3 bases and J by 1 base, with 11 bases between. This CDR3 region has 14 residues. CDR3 region: CASSSGRESYEQYF. DNA of the CDR3: TGCGCCAGCAGCTCAGGACGGGAATCCTACGAGCAGTACTTC.